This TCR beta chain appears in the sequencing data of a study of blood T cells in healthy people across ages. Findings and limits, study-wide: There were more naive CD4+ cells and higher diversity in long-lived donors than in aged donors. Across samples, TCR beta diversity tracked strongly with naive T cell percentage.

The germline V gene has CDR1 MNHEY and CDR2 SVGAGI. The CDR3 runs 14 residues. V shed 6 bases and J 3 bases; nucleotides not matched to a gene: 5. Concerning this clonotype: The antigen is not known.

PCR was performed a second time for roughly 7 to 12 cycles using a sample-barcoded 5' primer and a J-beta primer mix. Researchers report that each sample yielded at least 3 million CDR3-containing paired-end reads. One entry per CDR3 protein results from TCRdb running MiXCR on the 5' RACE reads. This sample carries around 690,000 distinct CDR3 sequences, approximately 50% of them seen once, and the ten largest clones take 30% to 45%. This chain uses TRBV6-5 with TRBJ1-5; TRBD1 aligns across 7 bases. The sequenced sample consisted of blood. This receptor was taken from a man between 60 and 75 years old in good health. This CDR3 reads CASSRDRINQPQHF. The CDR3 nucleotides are TGTGCCAGCAGCCGGGACAGAATCAATCAGCCCCAGCATTTT.